Presented here are 17 T cell receptor beta chains from one specimen sequenced in a study of human T cells and chemical hapten exposure (dated by TCRdb to the early 2020s). The intended sense of this specimen's time point label: healthy volunteer bleed at 2 weeks. Total RNA was extracted from unfractionated whole blood that had been collected in Tempus Blood RNA tubes. The library was made by RACE. The sequencer listed for this sample is NextSeq 500. In TCRdb, the public reads were trimmed at Q25 with fastp and aligned with MiXCR, with productive beta chains retained. When rows share a CDR3 protein, they turn into one entry using the most common DNA and genes. This sample holds approximately 90,000 distinct CDR3 sequences; about 8.6% were observed only once. The ten most abundant clones make up 2.9% of the sample. What was sequenced was whole blood. The source of these receptors is a female donor in good health. Some clones in this sample may be carry-over from other donors' samples.

The CDR3 sequence: CASSLWGTGQTYEQYF. CDR3 sequence (DNA): TGTGCCAGCAGTTTATGGGGGACAGGGCAAACCTACGAGCAGTACTTC. The rearrangement uses TRBV28 and TRBJ2-7, with TRBD1 matching 9 bases. CDR1 and CDR2 (germline): MDHEN, SYDVKM. The CDR3 is made up of 16 amino acids. Losses at the gene ends were 0 bases for V and 2 bases for J; bases not matched to a gene: 5. Full variable domain (remainder filled in from reference TRBV28 and TRBJ2-7): DVKVTQSSRYLVKRTGEKVFLECVQDMDHENMFWYRQDPGLGLRLIYFSYDVKMKEKGDIPEGYSVSREKKERFSLILESASTNQTSMYLCASSLWGTGQTYEQYFGPGTRLTVT.

V gene TRBV4-3 combines with J gene TRBJ1-2; unclear D gene. V shed 1 base and J shed 2 bases, with 14 bases lying between them. The CDR3 has 16 residues. Germline V gene data show CDR1 as LGHNA and CDR2 as YSLEER. CDR3 residues: CASSQGEVWGNYGYTF. In DNA, the CDR3 is TGCGCCAGCAGCCAAGGAGAGGTCTGGGGAAACTATGGCTACACCTTC.

This clonotype was observed many times. The chain recombines TRBV16 with TRBJ1-1; D unclear. Between the trimmed V and J ends, which lost 2 bases and 0 bases, there was a span of 10 bases. This CDR3 contains 15 residues. CDR1 and CDR2 from the germline V gene are KGHSY and FQNENV. For the CDR3, the DNA is TGTGCCAGCAGCCAACGGGCTAAGCTGAACACTGAAGCTTTCTTT. It translates to CASSQRAKLNTEAFF.

The table lists this clonotype with a few counts. The rearrangement joins TRBV6-1 to TRBJ1-1, with a weak D call TRBD1 (6 bases). CDR1 is MNHNS and CDR2 is SASEGT in the germline V gene. The V and J ends lost 0 bases and 5 bases respectively, with 7 bases between them. The CDR3 is 13 amino acids. In nucleotides, the CDR3 is TGTGCCAGCAGTGAAGCGGGGACAACTGAAGCTTTCTTT. Translating it yields CASSEAGTTEAFF.

This clonotype was recorded many times. V is TRBV2 and J is TRBJ1-2; 7 bases map to TRBD1. J lost 4 bases, V lost 3 bases, and 2 bases had no gene match. This CDR3 spans 13 amino acids. From germline, CDR1 is SNHLY and CDR2 FYNNEI. The CDR3 DNA follows: TGTGCCAGCAGTGAGGGACAGATCTATGGCTACACCTTC. Translation: CASSEGQIYGYTF.

This clonotype was counted many times. The rearrangement joins TRBV29-1 to TRBJ2-5, with D possibly called TRBD1 or TRBD2 (6 bases each). CDR3 length: 13 amino acids. In germline, CDR1 is SQVTM, CDR2 ANQGSEA. V was cut by 3 bases and J by 4 bases, with 12 bases left in between. The CDR3 loop is CSVEQGRGETQYF. As DNA, the CDR3 is TGCAGCGTTGAGCAGGGGCGGGGAGAGACCCAGTACTTC.

This clonotype was seen a handful of times. The chain joins TRBV28 to TRBJ2-3, with TRBD2 matching over 10 bases. V dropped 3 bases and J dropped 2; count of bases not matched to a gene: 14. The germline V gene encodes CDR1 MDHEN and CDR2 SYDVKM. CDR3 size: 19 residues. The DNA of the CDR3 is TGTGCCAGCAGTTTTGGGGCCAACATACTAGCGGGGTCCACAGATACGCAGTATTTT. This encodes CASSFGANILAGSTDTQYF.

This clonotype was seen many times. DNA of the CDR3: TGTGCCAGCAGTTTCAGGGGGGGCACAGATACGCAGTATTTT. This gives the protein CASSFRGGTDTQYF. The rearrangement links TRBV27 to TRBJ2-3, with a weak D call TRBD1 (7 bases). With 3 bases removed from V and 1 base from J, the gap between germline ends came to 8 bases. Germline values: CDR1 MNHEY, CDR2 SMNVEV (reference sequence). The length of the CDR3 is 14 residues.

This clonotype was seen more than once but under ten times. The germline gene is not matched at one end of the junction; a read error may be the cause. CDR3 amino acids: CASSQPTGVSQPQNF. The CDR3 nucleotides are TGTGCCAGCAGCCAACCCACAGGGGTCAGTCAGCCCCAGAATTTT. V is TRBV28 and J is TRBJ1-5; the match to TRBD1 covers 7 bases. The V gene's germline CDR1 is MDHEN and CDR2 SYDVKM. CDR3 length: 15 amino acids.

This clonotype came up many times. The CDR3 nucleotides are TGTGCCAGCAGTTACTCGGGAGGGCCAGGCGAGCAGTACTTC. Amino acid sequence: CASSYSGGPGEQYF. The chain joins TRBV6-2 or TRBV6-3 to TRBJ2-7; TRBD2 agrees at 7 bases. This CDR3 contains 14 residues. Trimming at V came to 0 bases and at J to 6 bases, leaving 5 bases not matched to a gene. Per germline, CDR1 MNHEY and CDR2 SVGEGT.

This clonotype was counted between two and nine times. The chain carries TRBV2 and TRBJ2-7, with 9 bases matching TRBD1. J gave up 0 bases and V 6 bases, and 15 bases lay outside the gene matches. CDR3 length: 18 amino acids. Germline CDR1 SNHLY, CDR2 FYNNEI. CDR3 amino acids: CASRWDRAKQGASYEQYF. The DNA for the CDR3 is TGTGCCAGCAGATGGGACAGGGCGAAACAAGGGGCCTCCTACGAGCAGTACTTC.

This clonotype has more than one count but fewer than ten. The chain is built from TRBV6-5 and TRBJ2-4; D remains ambiguous. Germline values: CDR1 MNHEY, CDR2 SVGAGI. This CDR3 spans 13 amino acids. Trimming took off 2 bases at V and 5 bases at J, with 7 bases between the two ends. DNA for the CDR3: TGTGCCAGCAGTTACGGGCCGGAAAACATTCAGTACTTC. It yields the protein CASSYGPENIQYF.

This clonotype was counted only a few times. CDR3 amino acids: CASSLTGSAGGYTPSTGELFF. CDR3 DNA sequence: TGTGCCAGCAGCTTAACAGGATCAGCGGGAGGGTACACTCCCTCGACCGGGGAGCTGTTTTTT. The chain has TRBV7-8 and TRBJ2-2; 10 nucleotides align to TRBD2. CDR3 length: 21 residues. With V trimmed by 2 bases and J by 5 bases, 20 bases remained unmatched. Germline V lookup: CDR1 SGHVS, CDR2 FQNEAQ.

This clonotype showed up many times. The chain combines TRBV7-2 with TRBJ2-5; 8 bases line up with TRBD2. CDR1 is SGHTA, CDR2 FQGNSA, per germline. With 1 base clipped from V and 0 bases from J, the junction kept 4 bases outside the gene matches. The CDR3 contains 16 residues. The CDR3 spells CASSLEAGAYQETQYF. For the CDR3, the DNA is TGTGCCAGCAGCTTAGAAGCGGGGGCTTACCAAGAGACCCAGTACTTC.

This clonotype showed up just a few times. This chain joins TRBV28 and TRBJ2-7; D is unclear. Trimming left V 7 bases short and J 6 bases short, with 16 bases between. The CDR3 totals 13 residues. Germline V gene lookup returns CDR1 MDHEN and CDR2 SYDVKM. The CDR3 region is CASKAPHLSEQYF. DNA of the CDR3: TGTGCCAGCAAGGCCCCGCACCTCAGCGAGCAGTACTTC.

About this clonotype: A read error may produce the germline difference seen at one junction end. The chain carries TRBV20-1 and TRBJ2-3; D is possibly TRBD1 (6 bases). CDR1 and CDR2 (germline): DFQATT, SNEGSKA (reference sequence). The CDR3 spans 12 residues. CDR3 in DNA: TGCAGTGCCGGGACAAGCACAGATACGCAATATTTT. Its protein product is CSAGTSTDTQYF.

There are many counts of this clonotype. The rearrangement joins TRBV28 to TRBJ1-1; no firm D call. The CDR3 consists of 12 residues. V gave up 4 bases and J gave up 3 bases, with 6 bases separating them. Germline V gives CDR1 MDHEN, CDR2 SYDVKM. CDR3 coding DNA: TGTGCCAGCAGTTACCGGGACACTGAAGCTTTCTTT. It encodes CASSYRDTEAFF.